This TCR beta chain was recovered during a study of T cells after posttransplantation cyclophosphamide. Trimming took off 4 bases at V and 6 bases at J, with 7 bases between the two ends. The CDR3 is 11 amino acids. Germline lookup yields CDR1 SGDLS and CDR2 YYNGEE. Some clones are missing from TCRdb's copy, which holds only in-frame ones; the method was immunoSEQ multiplex PCR. Of more than 8,500 clones in the sample, over 65% are singletons; the top ten hold 20% to 25%. Busulfan-fludarabine conditioning, marrow transplant, and cyclophosphamide on days +3 and +4 were administered. The TCR sequence derives from a female patient in her forties or fifties who received an allogeneic stem cell transplant from an unrelated donor, was CMV-positive, and had no GVHD. The graft donor may have given rise to some T cells. Sequencing used PBMCs, obtained after allogeneic stem cell transplant with posttransplant cyclophosphamide. This chain uses TRBV9 with TRBJ2-5; D gene ambiguous. CDR3 nucleotide sequence: TGTGCCAGCAGCATCGCGAAGACCCAGTACTTC. Encoded protein: CASSIAKTQYF.